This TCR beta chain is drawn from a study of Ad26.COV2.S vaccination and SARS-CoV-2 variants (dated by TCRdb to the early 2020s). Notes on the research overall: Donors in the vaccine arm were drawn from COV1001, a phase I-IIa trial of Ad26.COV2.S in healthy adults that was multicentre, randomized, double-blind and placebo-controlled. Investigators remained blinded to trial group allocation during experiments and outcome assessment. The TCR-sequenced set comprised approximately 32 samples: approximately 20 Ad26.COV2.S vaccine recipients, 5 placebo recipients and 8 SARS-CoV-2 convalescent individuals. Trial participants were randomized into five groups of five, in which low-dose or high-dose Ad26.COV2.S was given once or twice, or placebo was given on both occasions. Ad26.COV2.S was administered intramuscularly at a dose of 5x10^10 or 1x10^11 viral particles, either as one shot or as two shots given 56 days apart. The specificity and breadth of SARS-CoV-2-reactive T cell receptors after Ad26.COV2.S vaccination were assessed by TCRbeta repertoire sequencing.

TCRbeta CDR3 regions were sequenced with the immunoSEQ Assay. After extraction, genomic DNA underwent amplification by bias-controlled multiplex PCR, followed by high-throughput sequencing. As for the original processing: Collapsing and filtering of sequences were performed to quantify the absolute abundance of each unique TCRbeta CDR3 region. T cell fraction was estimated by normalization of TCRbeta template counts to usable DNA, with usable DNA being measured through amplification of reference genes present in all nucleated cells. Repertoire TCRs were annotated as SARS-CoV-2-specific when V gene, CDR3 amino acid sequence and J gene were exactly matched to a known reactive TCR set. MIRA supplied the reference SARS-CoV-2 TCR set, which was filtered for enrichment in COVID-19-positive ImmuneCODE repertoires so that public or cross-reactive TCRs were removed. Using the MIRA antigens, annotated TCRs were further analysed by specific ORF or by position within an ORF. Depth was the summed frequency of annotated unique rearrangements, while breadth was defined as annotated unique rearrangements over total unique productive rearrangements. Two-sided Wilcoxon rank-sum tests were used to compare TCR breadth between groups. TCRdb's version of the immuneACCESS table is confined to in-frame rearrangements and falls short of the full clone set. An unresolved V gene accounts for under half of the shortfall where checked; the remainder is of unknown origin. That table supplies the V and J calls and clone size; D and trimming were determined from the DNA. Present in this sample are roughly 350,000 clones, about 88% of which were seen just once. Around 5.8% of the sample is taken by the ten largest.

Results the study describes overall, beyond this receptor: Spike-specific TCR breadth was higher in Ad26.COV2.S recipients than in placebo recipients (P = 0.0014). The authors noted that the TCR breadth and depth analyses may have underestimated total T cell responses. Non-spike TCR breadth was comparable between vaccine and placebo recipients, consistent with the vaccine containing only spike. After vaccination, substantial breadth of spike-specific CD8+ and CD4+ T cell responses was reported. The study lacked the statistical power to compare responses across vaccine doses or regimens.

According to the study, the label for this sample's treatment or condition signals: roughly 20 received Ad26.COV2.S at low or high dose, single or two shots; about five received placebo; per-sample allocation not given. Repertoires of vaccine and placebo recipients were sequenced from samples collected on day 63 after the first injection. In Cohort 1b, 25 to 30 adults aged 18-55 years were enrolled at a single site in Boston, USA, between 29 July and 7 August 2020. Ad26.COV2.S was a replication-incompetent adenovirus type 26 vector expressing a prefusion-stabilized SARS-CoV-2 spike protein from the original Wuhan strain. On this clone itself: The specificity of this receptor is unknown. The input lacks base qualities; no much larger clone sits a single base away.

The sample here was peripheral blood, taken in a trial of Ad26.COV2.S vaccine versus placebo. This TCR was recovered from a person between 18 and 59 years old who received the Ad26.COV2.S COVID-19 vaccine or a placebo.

Here is the DNA: TGTGCCAGCAGCGCGGGACTAGCGGGAAAGGCGGGGGAGCTGTTTTTT. It translates to CASSAGLAGKAGELFF. The rearrangement joined TRBV5-4 to TRBJ2-2, and TRBD2 aligns with 13 junction nucleotides. Spanning cysteine to phenylalanine, the CDR3 consists of 16 amino acids. The DNA shown is the 48-base CDR3, in frame from base 1. V is cut back by 4 bases and J by 8 bases, with 8 bases in the junction unmatched. Taken from the germline V gene (reference sequence), the CDR1 and CDR2 loops are SGHNT and YYREEE.